These 16 T cell receptor beta chains originate from one sample sequenced in a study of blood T cell repertoires in COVID-19. Produced via immunoSEQ multiplex PCR; TCRdb's table is partial and in-frame only. The repertoire holds tens of thousands of clones, with approximately 86% as singletons. The specimen sequenced was peripheral blood. The receptors were gathered from a man aged 45-65 years with active COVID-19.

V usage is TRBV5-6 and J usage is TRBJ2-1; a possible D gene is TRBD1 (6 bases). CDR1 is SGHDT, CDR2 YYEEEE, per germline. This CDR3 is built from 13 residues. Trimming removed 7 bases at V and 15 bases at J, with 23 bases between. CDR3: CASSAGDRIYRFF. CDR3 nucleotide sequence: TGTGCCAGCTCGGCAGGGGATCGTATATATCGGTTCTTC.

The sample holds a few counts of this clone. V is TRBV27 and J is TRBJ1-3; TRBD1 is a possible D gene (5 bases). V lost 6 bases, J lost 2 bases, and 11 bases lay in between. Germline CDR1 and CDR2: MNHEY and SMNVEV (reference sequence). The CDR3 is 14 amino acids. The CDR3 DNA is TGTGCCAGCAGCCCAGGGACTACTGGAAACACCATATATTTT. Its protein is CASSPGTTGNTIYF.

This rearrangement joins TRBV4-1 to TRBJ2-7, with 10 bases identical to TRBD2. The germline gives CDR1 MGHRA, CDR2 YSYEKL. This CDR3 contains 15 residues. The V and J ends lost 0 bases and 7 bases, in that order; junction bases with no gene match: 6. CDR3 sequence reads: CASSQEKLAGNEQYF. CDR3 in DNA: TGCGCCAGCAGCCAAGAAAAACTAGCGGGGAATGAGCAGTACTTC.

The rearrangement uses TRBV29-1 and TRBJ1-2; 7 bases map to TRBD1. CDR3 size: 13 residues. V trimming: 6 bases; J trimming: 3 bases; junction bases outside the gene matches: 7. The V gene's germline CDR1 is SQVTM and CDR2 ANQGSEA. As DNA, the CDR3 is TGCAGCGTGGCGACAGGGATTGACTATGGCTACACCTTC. Translating it yields CSVATGIDYGYTF.

V and J are TRBV7-2 and TRBJ1-4; D perhaps matches TRBD1 (5 bases). CDR1 and CDR2 (germline): SGHTA, FQGNSA. V shed 0 bases and J shed 7 bases, with 18 bases lying between them. The CDR3 is 17 amino acids. The chain's CDR3 is CASSLAAGPGRGEKLFF. DNA of the CDR3: TGTGCCAGCAGCTTAGCAGCGGGCCCGGGGAGGGGTGAAAAACTGTTTTTT.

The chain combines TRBV7-9 with TRBJ1-5, with 7 nucleotides matching TRBD1. There are 15 residues in the CDR3. Trimming removed 4 bases from V and 2 bases from J; junction bases left unmatched: 5. Germline lookup yields CDR1 SEHNR and CDR2 FQNEAQ (reference sequence). CDR3 in amino acids: CASSSAGTGNQPQHF. CDR3 coding DNA: TGTGCCAGCAGCTCAGCCGGGACAGGCAATCAGCCCCAGCATTTT.

V and J are TRBV7-2 and TRBJ2-7; D possibly corresponds to TRBD2 (7 bases). CDR1 is SGHTA, CDR2 FQGNSA, per germline. This CDR3 spans 15 amino acids. V lost 0 bases, J lost 6 bases, and 15 bases lay in between. CDR3 region: CASSLAVTGGGEQYF. The CDR3 nucleotides read TGTGCCAGCAGCTTAGCCGTTACGGGGGGCGGCGAGCAGTACTTC.

The rearrangement uses TRBV19 and TRBJ1-3, with D maybe TRBD1 (6 bases). The germline CDR1 and CDR2 sequences are LNHDA and SQIVND (reference sequence). The CDR3 extends over 15 amino acids. Trimming cost V 10 bases and J 0 bases, with 16 bases left between them. The CDR3: CATTLDRYSGNTIYF. The CDR3 nucleotides read TGTGCCACTACCCTTGACAGGTACTCTGGAAACACCATATATTTT.

V gene TRBV6-2 or TRBV6-3 combines with J gene TRBJ1-5; D may be TRBD1 (5 bases). The CDR3 runs 16 residues. From germline, CDR1 is MNHEY and CDR2 SVGEGT. Trimming stripped 6 bases from V and 2 bases from J, with 17 bases between. Written as DNA, the CDR3 is TGTGCCAGCAGCAGGAGTGAGGCGACAGGCAATCAGCCCCAGCATTTT. This codes for CASSRSEATGNQPQHF.

This chain links TRBV14 with TRBJ2-7, with a tentative D call TRBD1 (6 bases). The germline V gene encodes CDR1 SGHDN and CDR2 FVKESK. The length of the CDR3 is 13 residues. Trimming removed 7 bases at V and 4 bases at J, with 14 bases between. The CDR3 coding sequence is TGTGCCAGCAATGGCAGGGGTAATTACGAGCAGTACTTC. Residues: CASNGRGNYEQYF.

The chain joins TRBV28 to TRBJ2-1, with D tentatively TRBD1 (5 bases). Germline loops: CDR1 MDHEN, CDR2 SYDVKM. The CDR3 contains 14 residues. Between the trimmed V and J ends, which lost 2 bases and 2 bases, there was a span of 7 bases. CDR3 in amino acids: CASSLQGPYNEQFF. The CDR3 DNA follows: TGTGCCAGCAGTTTACAGGGTCCCTACAATGAGCAGTTCTTC.

This chain joins TRBV6-2 or TRBV6-3 and TRBJ2-7, with 9 bases fitting TRBD1. Germline CDR1 MNHEY, CDR2 SVGEGT. The CDR3 length is 15 residues. V gave up 6 bases and J gave up 2 bases; unmatched junction bases: 8. This chain's CDR3 is CASSYNRGLTYEQYF. The CDR3 DNA sequence: TGTGCCAGCAGCTATAACAGGGGGCTTACCTACGAGCAGTACTTC.

This clone was found once. The chain joins TRBV9 to TRBJ2-4, with D hard to call. V lost 0 bases, J lost 0 bases, and 7 bases lay in between. The CDR3 sequence is 15 residues long. Germline lookup yields CDR1 SGDLS and CDR2 YYNGEE. CDR3 amino acids: CASSVEAGAKNIQYF. The CDR3 DNA sequence: TGTGCCAGCAGCGTAGAGGCAGGAGCCAAAAACATTCAGTACTTC.

This chain links TRBV6-6 with TRBJ2-7, with 9 nucleotides matching TRBD2. CDR3 length equals 14 residues. Germline V gives CDR1 MNHNY, CDR2 SVGAGI (reference sequence). Trimming removed 5 bases from V and 6 bases from J; junction bases left unmatched: 8. CDR3 in DNA: TGTGCCAGCAGTCCACTGCGGGAGGGCCCCGAGCAGTACGTC. It is translated as CASSPLREGPEQYV.

The chain recombines TRBV6-6 with TRBJ2-2, with 9 bases identical to TRBD1. The germline gives CDR1 MNHNY, CDR2 SVGAGI (reference sequence). Unmatched junction bases numbered 8, after V lost 7 bases and J lost 2 bases. The CDR3 covers 16 residues. CDR3 sequence (DNA): TGTGCCAGCATCTTCCTGGGACAGGGAAACACCGGGGAGCTGTTTTTT. Its protein is CASIFLGQGNTGELFF.

This sequence joins TRBV27 and TRBJ2-5, with D perhaps matching TRBD2 (5 bases). V lost 5 bases and J lost 5, with 12 bases in between. Looked up from germline, CDR1 is MNHEY and CDR2 is SMNVEV (reference sequence). There are 13 residues in the CDR3. This CDR3 is CASSIDRGETQYF. CDR3 DNA sequence: TGTGCCAGCAGTATCGACCGAGGGGAGACCCAGTACTTC.